Listed below are T cell receptor beta chains from one sample, sequenced in a study of T cell responses to AZD1222 COVID-19 vaccine. Assay used: immunoSEQ multiplex PCR; TCRdb lists only in-frame clones, some missing. The sample records roughly 80,000 clones, 90% being singletons. Material: peripheral blood, obtained 28 days after the second AZD1222 dose. Every receptor here comes from an adult who received the AZD1222 COVID-19 vaccine. CDR3s leave out the opening cysteine and the closing phenylalanine or tryptophan.

V: TRBV2; J: TRBJ1-6; CDR3: ASSEAGATHQTLH
V: TRBV30; J: TRBJ1-3; CDR3: AWGRALSGNTIY
V: TRBV19; J: TRBJ2-2; CDR3: ASSIGQGPTGELF
V: TRBV6-2/TRBV6-3; J: TRBJ2-1; CDR3: ASSPDRSSYNEQF
V: TRBV5-1; J: TRBJ1-5; CDR3: ASSPGEVFNQPQH
V: TRBV28; J: TRBJ2-7; CDR3: ASSLMTGRSYEQY
V: TRBV11-2; J: TRBJ1-4; CDR3: ASSLGSTRDEKLF
V: TRBV29-1; J: TRBJ2-1; CDR3: SVGQREKGAYNEQF
V: TRBV7-6; J: TRBJ2-7; CDR3: ASSPGTRKTYEQY
V: TRBV5-4; J: TRBJ1-2; CDR3: ASSFGGKGHGYT
V: TRBV28; J: TRBJ1-2; CDR3: ASSSRGAFYGYT
V: TRBV18; J: TRBJ1-2; CDR3: ASSSPTGKNYGYT
V: TRBV5-5; J: TRBJ2-1; CDR3: ASSLDPGGEQF
V: TRBV6-5; J: TRBJ1-1; CDR3: ASIGGVWTEAF
V: TRBV6-5; J: TRBJ1-1; CDR3: ASSSFMGTEAF
V: TRBV14; J: TRBJ2-5; CDR3: ASSLYARTAQETQY
V: TRBV18; J: TRBJ2-2; CDR3: ASSPPAGGNTGELF
V: TRBV6-5; J: TRBJ2-5; CDR3: ASSLGDSRETQY
V: TRBV11-2; J: TRBJ2-3; CDR3: ASSFNWAGGRTDTQY
V: TRBV19; J: TRBJ1-3; CDR3: ASGRGGNTIY
V: TRBV18; J: TRBJ2-3; CDR3: ASSSQGASSDTQY
V: TRBV29-1; J: TRBJ2-7; CDR3: SVVLDRVKQY
V: TRBV28; J: TRBJ2-2; CDR3: ASSGTSGGSNTGELF
V: TRBV9; J: TRBJ1-6; CDR3: ASSVGGQGLSPLH
V: TRBV5-1; J: TRBJ1-1; CDR3: ASRPYRGGNTEAF
V: TRBV18; J: TRBJ1-1; CDR3: ASSPPAGNTEAF
V: TRBV7-9; J: TRBJ1-1; CDR3: ASSLRQGLEAF
V: TRBV27; J: TRBJ2-7; CDR3: ASSLMGFSSYEQY
V: TRBV5-1; J: TRBJ2-7; CDR3: ASSATTGSYEQY
V: TRBV2; J: TRBJ2-1; CDR3: ASSRDRGYNEQF
V: TRBV5-1; J: TRBJ1-6; CDR3: ASSLGLSGDNSPLH
V: TRBV4-1; J: TRBJ2-3; CDR3: ASSRGTPNTDTQY